These 24 T cell receptor beta chains share one sample of origin, sequenced in a study of blood T cell repertoires in COVID-19. Here immunoSEQ multiplex PCR was the method, and the copy in TCRdb shows in-frame clones only, minus some. The repertoire holds roughly 250,000 clones, with around 90% as singletons. Sequenced: peripheral blood. These receptors were obtained from a woman aged 25 to 39 with acute or convalescent COVID-19.

This rearrangement joins TRBV19 to TRBJ1-2, with a possible D match to TRBD1 (5 bases). The length of the CDR3 is 13 residues. The V end was cut by 7 bases, the J end by 0 bases, with 9 bases between. Looked up from germline, CDR1 is LNHDA and CDR2 is SQIVND (reference sequence). This CDR3 reads CASTETANYGYTF. CDR3 DNA: TGTGCCAGTACCGAGACAGCTAACTATGGCTACACCTTC.

V and J are TRBV24-1 and TRBJ2-7; 9 positions match TRBD1. With V trimmed by 1 base and J by 2 bases, 2 bases remained unmatched. CDR3 length: 15 amino acids. The germline gives CDR1 KGHDR, CDR2 SFDVKD. This chain's CDR3 is CATSDFRQGAYEQYF. In DNA form, the CDR3 reads TGTGCCACCAGTGATTTCAGACAGGGGGCCTACGAGCAGTACTTC.

The chain uses TRBV7-3 and TRBJ2-3; 15 bases fit TRBD2. Trimming at V came to 5 bases and at J to 5 bases, leaving 5 bases not matched to a gene. This CDR3 has 16 amino acids. CDR1 is SGHTA and CDR2 is FQGTGA in the germline V gene. CDR3 in DNA: TGTGCCAGCAGCGAATGGACTAGCGGGAGGGGAGATACGCAGTATTTT. This encodes CASSEWTSGRGDTQYF.

This chain uses TRBV2 with TRBJ2-5; TRBD2 agrees at 7 bases. Losses at the gene ends were 7 bases for V and 2 bases for J; bases not matched to a gene: 4. Germline V lookup: CDR1 SNHLY, CDR2 FYNNEI. This CDR3 is built from 13 residues. CDR3 loop: CASTGGGQETQYF. The CDR3 DNA sequence: TGTGCCAGCACCGGCGGGGGACAAGAGACCCAGTACTTC. The whole variable domain, remainder taken from reference TRBV2 and TRBJ2-5, is EPEVTQTPSHQVTQMGQEVILRCVPISNHLYFYWYRQILGQKVEFLVSFYNNEISEKSEIFDDQFSVERPDGSNFTLKIRSTKLEDSAMYFCASTGGGQETQYFGPGTRLLVL.

The V call is TRBV24-1, the J call TRBJ2-5, with TRBD2 identical over 10 bases. V shed 4 bases and J 9 bases; nucleotides not matched to a gene: 10. This CDR3 is 15 amino acids long. Germline CDR1 reads KGHDR; CDR2 reads SFDVKD. CDR3 coding DNA: TGTGCCACCAGTGACTCTAGCGGGAGCCCCACGGCCCAGTACTTC. Amino acids: CATSDSSGSPTAQYF.

The rearrangement links TRBV27 to TRBJ2-5; tentatively, D is TRBD1 (5 bases). Germline CDR1 and CDR2: MNHEY and SMNVEV (reference sequence). The CDR3 totals 14 residues. With 5 bases removed from V and 5 bases from J, the gap between germline ends came to 15 bases. The DNA of the CDR3 is TGTGCCAGCAGTCCCTCCTCTCCAGGGGAGACCCAGTACTTC. Translating it yields CASSPSSPGETQYF.

This rearrangement joins TRBV6-5 to TRBJ1-1; D is unclear. The V gene's germline CDR1 is MNHEY and CDR2 SVGAGI. The V end was cut by 0 bases, the J end by 11 bases, with 19 bases between. This CDR3 contains 15 residues. CDR3 in amino acids: CASSYSKWGGSEAFF. CDR3 DNA: TGTGCCAGCAGTTACTCAAAATGGGGAGGGAGCGAGGCTTTCTTT.

This chain links TRBV7-9 with TRBJ2-3; 10 nucleotides line up with TRBD2. The ends lost 5 bases at V and 6 bases at J; junction bases unmatched: 11. The CDR3 has 16 amino acids. Per the germline V gene, CDR1 is SEHNR and CDR2 is FQNEAQ (reference sequence). The CDR3, as DNA: TGTGCCAGCAGCCGGACCGGGCTAGCGGGAGATGATACGCAGTATTTT. Translated, it gives CASSRTGLAGDDTQYF.

The genes are TRBV9 and TRBJ2-7, with 7 bases matching TRBD1. V trimming: 0 bases; J trimming: 4 bases; junction bases outside the gene matches: 13. The CDR3 is made up of 17 amino acids. Germline V gives CDR1 SGDLS, CDR2 YYNGEE. The CDR3 reads CASSVDPTGVGGYEQYF. CDR3 nucleotides: TGTGCCAGCAGCGTAGACCCTACAGGGGTAGGTGGGTACGAGCAGTACTTC.

This clone was seen only a few times. V is TRBV9 and J is TRBJ2-2; the match to TRBD2 covers 11 bases. The CDR3 is 14 residues long. The germline CDR1 and CDR2 sequences are SGDLS and YYNGEE. Trimming at V came to 2 bases and at J to 11 bases, leaving 5 bases not matched to a gene. The CDR3 here is CASSVPGTSGELFF. CDR3 coding DNA: TGTGCCAGCAGCGTCCCCGGGACTAGCGGAGAGCTGTTTTTT.

The V and J genes are TRBV6-2 or TRBV6-3 and TRBJ2-2; TRBD1 matches 9 bases. From germline, CDR1 is MNHEY and CDR2 SVGEGT. J gave up 4 bases and V 5 bases, and 5 bases lay outside the gene matches. The CDR3 is 15 amino acids. The CDR3 loop reads CASSPRTGVTGELFF. In nucleotides, the CDR3 is TGTGCCAGCAGTCCACGGACAGGGGTCACCGGGGAGCTGTTTTTT.

V gene TRBV6-2 or TRBV6-3 combines with J gene TRBJ2-4; the match to TRBD1 covers 10 bases. After removal of 5 bases from V and 9 bases from J, the junction contained 10 bases not matched to a gene. The CDR3 totals 15 residues. Germline assignment: CDR1 MNHEY and CDR2 SVGEGT. The chain's CDR3 is CASSSTGTGASIQYF. Here the CDR3 DNA reads TGTGCCAGCAGTAGTACCGGGACAGGGGCCAGCATTCAGTACTTC.

The chain links TRBV9 to TRBJ2-1; D uncertain. CDR3 size: 11 residues. Germline V gene lookup returns CDR1 SGDLS and CDR2 YYNGEE. V was clipped by 3 bases and J by 10 bases, with 8 bases between them. DNA for the CDR3: TGTGCCAGCAGCGCCCTCGGGGAGCAGTTCTTC. It yields the protein CASSALGEQFF.

The chain uses TRBV21-1 and TRBJ1-6; TRBD1, the D gene given by the table, was not confirmed from the DNA. TRBV21-1 is labeled a pseudogene. The CDR3 totals 14 residues. CDR3 in amino acids: CASSTSRQGSPLHF. CDR3 coding DNA: TGTGCCAGCAGCACCTCAAGACAAGGATCACCCCTCCACTTT.

Notes on this clone: This specimen includes other DNA sequences encoding the same CDR3. CDR3 region: CASSPRTSGSEETQYF. The CDR3 DNA is TGTGCCAGCAGCCCTCGGACTAGCGGGAGCGAAGAGACCCAGTACTTC. V usage is TRBV11-3 and J usage is TRBJ2-5; 13 bases line up with TRBD2. V lost 5 bases to trimming and J lost 3 bases; unmatched junction nucleotides: 6. From germline, CDR1 is SGHNT and CDR2 YENEEA. This CDR3 has 16 residues.

The gene calls are TRBV5-6 and TRBJ1-6; D remains unclear. The CDR3 is made up of 14 amino acids. The germline V gene encodes CDR1 SGHDT and CDR2 YYEEEE. V was clipped by 7 bases and J by 7 bases, with 15 bases between them. The CDR3 region is CASEREPRNSPLHF. CDR3 nucleotides: TGTGCCAGCGAAAGAGAGCCACGCAATTCACCCCTCCACTTT.

The chain uses TRBV18 and TRBJ1-2, with 8 bases that match TRBD1. Germline-derived CDR1 and CDR2 are KGHSH and LQKENI. Trimming removed 6 bases from V and 6 bases from J; junction bases left unmatched: 18. This CDR3 has 17 amino acids. The CDR3 nucleotides are TGTGCCAGCTCCCCGAACATTCCAGGGGGCGATTGGGATGGCTACACCTTC. Amino acids: CASSPNIPGGDWDGYTF.

V is TRBV27 and J is TRBJ1-4; perhaps TRBD1 as D (5 bases). The CDR3 totals 15 residues. In germline, CDR1 is MNHEY, CDR2 SMNVEV (reference sequence). Trimming pared 5 bases from V and 4 bases from J, leaving 14 bases between. DNA of the CDR3: TGTGCCAGCAGTAGGGGACTGGGACTTAATGAAAAACTGTTTTTT. This translates into CASSRGLGLNEKLFF. Combining the CDR3 with reference TRBV27 and TRBJ1-4 gives the whole variable domain EAQVTQNPRYLITVTGKKLTVTCSQNMNHEYMSWYRQDPGLGLRQIYYSMNVEVTDKGDVPEGYKVSRKEKRNFPLILESPSPNQTSLYFCASSRGLGLNEKLFFGSGTQLSVL.

The CDR3 bases are TGTGCCAGCAGCCCTAGACAGGGAGGAGATACTGAAGCTTTCTTT. Protein: CASSPRQGGDTEAFF. The V call is TRBV7-2, the J call TRBJ1-1; 7 bases agree with TRBD1. V shed 5 bases and J 5 bases; nucleotides not matched to a gene: 11. There are 15 residues in the CDR3. The germline CDR1 and CDR2 sequences are SGHTA and FQGNSA.

The chain has TRBV4-1 and TRBJ2-7; tentative D call: TRBD2 (6 bases). From germline, CDR1 is MGHRA and CDR2 YSYEKL. This CDR3 contains 17 residues. The ends were cut back, 0 bases at V and 2 bases at J, with 17 bases in the middle. The CDR3 is CASSQDRRRGLPYEQYF. DNA for the CDR3: TGCGCCAGCAGCCAAGATAGGAGGCGGGGCTTGCCCTACGAGCAGTACTTC.

V usage is TRBV5-4 and J usage is TRBJ1-2, with no clear D. With 2 bases removed from V and 6 bases from J, the gap between germline ends came to 17 bases. The CDR3 contains 15 residues. Germline-derived CDR1 and CDR2 are SGHNT and YYREEE (reference sequence). The DNA for the CDR3 is TGTGCCAGCAGCTTCGTCCCTCCGAATACGGATGGCTACACCTTC. This translates into CASSFVPPNTDGYTF.

The gene calls are TRBV12-5 and TRBJ1-5; TRBD1 agrees at 9 bases. This CDR3 has 17 amino acids. Losses at the gene ends were 7 bases for V and 2 bases for J; bases not matched to a gene: 12. The V gene's germline CDR1 is LGHNT and CDR2 FRNRAP. CDR3 sequence (DNA): TGTGCTAGTGCCTTACTTATAGGGACAGGGCGCAATCAGCCCCAGCATTTT. Translation: CASALLIGTGRNQPQHF.

This clone was observed a single time. The chain recombines TRBV30 with TRBJ2-3; TRBD2 aligns across 8 bases. The CDR3 loop spans 14 amino acids. J was trimmed by 2 bases and V by 3 bases; bases with no gene match: 4. Germline CDR1 is GTSNPN and CDR2 is SVGIG (reference sequence). CDR3: CAWRSAGATDTQYF. The CDR3, as DNA: TGTGCCTGGAGATCAGCGGGAGCCACAGATACGCAGTATTTT.

This chain joins TRBV5-1 and TRBJ2-5; D uncertain. Germline CDR1 SGHRS, CDR2 YFSETQ. V lost 1 base and J lost 4, with 5 bases in between. The CDR3 covers 12 residues. CDR3 amino acids: CASSLSPETQYF. The CDR3 DNA is TGCGCCAGCAGCTTGTCTCCAGAGACCCAGTACTTC. Supplemented by reference TRBV5-1 and TRBJ2-5, the full variable domain reads KAGVTQTPRYLIKTRGQQVTLSCSPISGHRSVSWYQQTPGQGLQFLFEYFSETQRNKGNFPGRFSGRQFSNSRSEMNVSTLELGDSALYLCASSLSPETQYFGPGTRLLVL.